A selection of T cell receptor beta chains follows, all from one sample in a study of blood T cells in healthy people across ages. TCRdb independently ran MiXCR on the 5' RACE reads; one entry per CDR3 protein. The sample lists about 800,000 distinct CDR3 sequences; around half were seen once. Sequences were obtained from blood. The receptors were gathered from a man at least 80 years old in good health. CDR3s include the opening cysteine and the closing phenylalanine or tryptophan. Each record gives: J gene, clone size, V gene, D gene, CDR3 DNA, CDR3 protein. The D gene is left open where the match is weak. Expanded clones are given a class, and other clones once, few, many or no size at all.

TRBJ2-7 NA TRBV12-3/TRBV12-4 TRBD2 TGTGCCAGCAGTTTAGCGGGAGGGCACGACGAGCAGTACTTC CASSLAGGHDEQYF
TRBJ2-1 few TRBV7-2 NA TGTGCCAGCAGCAACAACAAGATAGCACAGAATGAGCAGTTCTTC CASSNNKIAQNEQFF
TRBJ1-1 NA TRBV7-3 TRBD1 TGTGCCGGCAGCCGCGGGACAGGGTCTGAAGCTTTCTTT CAGSRGTGSEAFF
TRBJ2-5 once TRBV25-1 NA TGTGCCAGCAGTGATATCGGGACACTAAGTCAAGAGACCCAGTACTTC CASSDIGTLSQETQYF
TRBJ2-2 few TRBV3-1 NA TGTGCCAGCAGCCAAGATTTGGTGACGGTAGCGGAGAACACCGGGGAGCTGTTTTTT CASSQDLVTVAENTGELFF
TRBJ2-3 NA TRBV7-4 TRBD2 TGTGCCAGCAGCTTACGGGGTCGGGGGGGAAGCACAGATACGCAGTATTTT CASSLRGRGGSTDTQYF
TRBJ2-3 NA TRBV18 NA TGTGCCAGCTCACCATCATGGGGGCAAGGCACAGATACGCAGTATTTT CASSPSWGQGTDTQYF
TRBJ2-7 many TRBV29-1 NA TGCAGCGTTGACGGGCAGGGATGGGAGCAGTACTTC CSVDGQGWEQYF
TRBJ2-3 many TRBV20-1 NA TGCAGTGCTAGAGGCCAGGACGCCTCCCTGTCAGATACGCAGTATTTT CSARGQDASLSDTQYF
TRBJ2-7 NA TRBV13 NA TGTGCCAGCAGCGGGGTCACAGTCTACGAGCAGTACTTC CASSGVTVYEQYF
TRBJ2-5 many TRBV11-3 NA TGTGCCAGCAGCTTAGTTCTTGGGGGGACCCAGTACTTC CASSLVLGGTQYF
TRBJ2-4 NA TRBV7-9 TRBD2 TGTGCCAGCAGCCGAGACCAAGGACTAGCGGGACCAATATACGTGAACATTCAGTACTTC CASSRDQGLAGPIYVNIQYF
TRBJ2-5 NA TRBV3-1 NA TGTGCCAGCAGCGTTCCCGGGACTTATTTCGAGACCCAGTACTTC CASSVPGTYFETQYF
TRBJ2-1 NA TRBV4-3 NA TGCGCCAGCAGCCAAGTTCAGGGGAATGAGCAGTTCTTC CASSQVQGNEQFF
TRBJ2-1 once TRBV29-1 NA TGCAGCGTTAGACAGGATGTCTATGAGCAGTTCTTC CSVRQDVYEQFF
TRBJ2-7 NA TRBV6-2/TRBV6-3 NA TGTGCCAGCAGTTCGGACAGCGTACGCATCGAGCAGTACTTC CASSSDSVRIEQYF
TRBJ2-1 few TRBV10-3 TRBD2 TGTGCCATCAGTGAGTCACTAGCGGGAGTTGTATATGAGCAGTTCTTC CAISESLAGVVYEQFF
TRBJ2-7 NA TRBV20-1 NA TGCAGTGCTAGTGTTGTAGGTCGGGCCTACGAGCAGTACTTC CSASVVGRAYEQYF
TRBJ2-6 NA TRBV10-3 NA TGTGCCATCAGTGACACCCTGGGGGCTAGCTCTGGGGCCAACGTCCTGACTTTC CAISDTLGASSGANVLTF
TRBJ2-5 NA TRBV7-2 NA TGTGCCAGCAGCTACATGGGGACTTACACGGAGACCCAGTACTTC CASSYMGTYTETQYF
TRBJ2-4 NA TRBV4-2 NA TGTGCCAGCAGCCTCCTTTGGGACGGGGATGCCAAAAACATTCAGTACTTC CASSLLWDGDAKNIQYF
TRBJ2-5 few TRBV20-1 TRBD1 TGCAGTGCTAGAACGACAGGGAAGGGGACCCAGTACTTC CSARTTGKGTQYF
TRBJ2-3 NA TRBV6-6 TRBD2 TGTGCCAGCAGACGCCCGGGACTAGGAACAGATATGCAGTATTTT CASRRPGLGTDMQYF
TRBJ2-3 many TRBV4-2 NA TGTGCCAGCAGCCATCGACAGGACCCGAGGGGTCAAGATACGCAGTATTTT CASSHRQDPRGQDTQYF
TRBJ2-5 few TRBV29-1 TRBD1 TGCAGCGTTGCCGTGACAGGGAATGGAGAGACCCAGTACTTC CSVAVTGNGETQYF
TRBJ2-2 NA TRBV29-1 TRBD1 TGCAGCGAAAAGACAGGGCCGAACACCGGGGAGCTGTTTTTT CSEKTGPNTGELFF
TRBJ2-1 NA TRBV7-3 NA TGTGCCAGCAGCTCCCCTGGACGGTACAATGAGCAGTTCTTC CASSSPGRYNEQFF